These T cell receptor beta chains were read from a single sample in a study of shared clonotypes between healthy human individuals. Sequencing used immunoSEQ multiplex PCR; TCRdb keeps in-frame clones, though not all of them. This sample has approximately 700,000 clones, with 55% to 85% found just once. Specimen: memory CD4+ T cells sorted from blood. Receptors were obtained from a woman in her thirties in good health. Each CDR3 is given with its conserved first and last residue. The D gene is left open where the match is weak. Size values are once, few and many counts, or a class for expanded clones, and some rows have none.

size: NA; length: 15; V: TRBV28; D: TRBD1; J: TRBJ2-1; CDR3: CASLITGESYNEQFF; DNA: TGTGCCAGCCTTATTACAGGGGAGTCCTACAATGAGCAGTTCTTC
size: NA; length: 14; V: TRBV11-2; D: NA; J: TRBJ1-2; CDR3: CASSLVPGNYGYTF; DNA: TGTGCCAGCAGCTTAGTTCCGGGAAACTATGGCTACACCTTC
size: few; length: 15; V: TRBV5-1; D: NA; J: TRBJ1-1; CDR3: CASSYSPGQNTEAFF; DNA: TGCGCCAGCAGCTATTCACCGGGACAGAACACTGAAGCTTTCTTT
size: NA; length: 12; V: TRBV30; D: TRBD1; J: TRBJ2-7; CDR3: CARKDRAGRQYF; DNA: TGTGCCCGCAAGGACAGGGCCGGGAGGCAGTACTTC
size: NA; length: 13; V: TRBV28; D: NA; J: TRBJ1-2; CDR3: CASVLRGVYGYTF; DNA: TGTGCCAGCGTGCTTCGGGGTGTCTATGGCTACACCTTC
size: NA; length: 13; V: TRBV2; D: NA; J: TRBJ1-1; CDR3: CASSREGGTEAFF; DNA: TGTGCCAGCAGCCGGGAGGGGGGGACTGAAGCTTTCTTT
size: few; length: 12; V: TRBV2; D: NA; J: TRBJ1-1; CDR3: CASSSTGLSAFF; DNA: TGTGCCAGCAGTAGCACAGGGCTCTCAGCTTTCTTT
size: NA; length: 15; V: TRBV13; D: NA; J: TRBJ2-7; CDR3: CASSGPGSRFDEQYF; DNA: TGTGCCAGCAGCGGACCGGGTAGCCGGTTTGACGAGCAGTACTTC
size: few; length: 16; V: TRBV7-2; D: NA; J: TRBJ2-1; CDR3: CASSIHSGVPYNEQFF; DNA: TGTGCCAGCAGCATACATAGCGGAGTCCCCTACAATGAGCAGTTCTTC
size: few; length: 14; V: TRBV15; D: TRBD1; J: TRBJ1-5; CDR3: CATSIQGGNQPQHF; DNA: TGTGCCACCAGCATACAGGGGGGCAATCAGCCCCAGCATTTT
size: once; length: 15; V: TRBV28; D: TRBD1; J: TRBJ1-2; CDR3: CASSETGSTLYGYTF; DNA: TGTGCCAGCAGTGAGACAGGGTCCACTTTGTATGGCTACACCTTC
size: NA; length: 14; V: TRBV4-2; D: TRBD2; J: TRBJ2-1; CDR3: CASSPASGNDEQFF; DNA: TGTGCCAGCAGCCCAGCAAGCGGGAACGATGAGCAGTTCTTC
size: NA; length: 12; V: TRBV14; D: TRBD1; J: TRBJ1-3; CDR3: CASSPQGNTIYF; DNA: TGTGCCAGCAGCCCACAGGGGAACACCATATATTTT
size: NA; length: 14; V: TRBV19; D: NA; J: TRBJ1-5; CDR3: CASSIEGGNQPQHF; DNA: TGTGCCAGTAGTATAGAGGGTGGCAATCAGCCCCAGCATTTT
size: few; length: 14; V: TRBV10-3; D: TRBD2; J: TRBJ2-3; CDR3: CAIRSGRETDTQYF; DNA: TGTGCCATCCGGAGCGGGAGGGAAACAGATACGCAGTATTTT
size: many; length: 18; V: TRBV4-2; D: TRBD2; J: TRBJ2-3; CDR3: CASSHGEGLGGGADTQYF; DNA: TGTGCCAGCAGCCACGGGGAAGGCCTGGGTGGGGGGGCAGATACGCAGTATTTT
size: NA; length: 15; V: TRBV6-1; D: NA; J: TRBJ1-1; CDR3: CASSEGRHVNTEAFF; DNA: TGTGCCAGCAGTGAAGGGAGACACGTCAACACTGAAGCTTTCTTT
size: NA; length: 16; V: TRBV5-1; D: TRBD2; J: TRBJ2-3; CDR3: CASSSRLAGVTDTQYF; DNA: TGCGCCAGCAGCTCCAGACTAGCGGGAGTCACAGATACGCAGTATTTT
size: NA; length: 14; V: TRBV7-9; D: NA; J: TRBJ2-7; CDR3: CASSHAGDPPEQYF; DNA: TGTGCCAGCAGCCACGCCGGAGATCCGCCCGAGCAGTACTTC
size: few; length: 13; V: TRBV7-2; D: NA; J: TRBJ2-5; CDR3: CASSYGIVETQYF; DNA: TGTGCCAGCAGCTATGGGATCGTAGAGACCCAGTACTTC
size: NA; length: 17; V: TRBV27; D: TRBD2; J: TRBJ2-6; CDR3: CASSLWGGWPGANVLTF; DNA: TGTGCCAGCAGTTTATGGGGGGGGTGGCCTGGGGCCAACGTCCTGACTTTC
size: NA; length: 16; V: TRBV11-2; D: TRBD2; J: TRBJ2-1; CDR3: CASSLASGRVYNEQFF; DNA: TGTGCCAGCAGCTTAGCTAGCGGGAGGGTCTACAATGAGCAGTTCTTC
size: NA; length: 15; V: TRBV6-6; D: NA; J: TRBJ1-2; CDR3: CASGSGAGVNYGYTF; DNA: TGTGCCAGTGGCTCAGGGGCGGGGGTTAACTATGGCTACACCTTC
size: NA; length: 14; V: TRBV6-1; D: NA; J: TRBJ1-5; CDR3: CASRQRNSNQPQHF; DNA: TGTGCCAGCAGACAGAGAAATAGCAATCAGCCCCAGCATTTT
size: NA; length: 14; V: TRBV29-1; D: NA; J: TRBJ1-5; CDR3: CSVETGNSNQPQHF; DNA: TGCAGCGTAGAGACAGGTAATAGCAATCAGCCCCAGCATTTT
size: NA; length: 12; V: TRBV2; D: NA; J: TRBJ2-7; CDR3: CASSVQGYEQYF; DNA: TGTGCCAGCAGTGTTCAGGGCTACGAGCAGTACTTC
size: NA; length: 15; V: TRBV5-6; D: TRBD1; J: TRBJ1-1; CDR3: CASSWGDRENTEAFF; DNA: TGTGCCAGCAGCTGGGGGGACAGAGAGAACACTGAAGCTTTCTTT
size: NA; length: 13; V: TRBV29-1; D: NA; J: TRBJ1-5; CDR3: CSVEGEGGQPQHF; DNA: TGCAGCGTTGAAGGGGAGGGGGGACAGCCCCAGCATTTT
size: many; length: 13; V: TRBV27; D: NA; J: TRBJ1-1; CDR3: CASSPSLRTEAFF; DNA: TGTGCCAGCAGTCCGAGTCTCCGGACTGAAGCTTTCTTT
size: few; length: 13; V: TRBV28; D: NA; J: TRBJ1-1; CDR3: CASTGHMNTEAFF; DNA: TGTGCCAGCACCGGACATATGAACACTGAAGCTTTCTTT
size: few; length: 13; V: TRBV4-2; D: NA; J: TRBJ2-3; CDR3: CASSPRLADTQYF; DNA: TGTGCCAGCAGCCCCCGACTAGCAGATACGCAGTATTTT
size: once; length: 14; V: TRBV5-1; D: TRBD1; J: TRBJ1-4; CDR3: CASSLRTGVEKLFF; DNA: TGCGCCAGCAGCTTGCGGACAGGGGTCGAAAAACTGTTTTTT
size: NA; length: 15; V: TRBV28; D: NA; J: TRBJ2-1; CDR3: CASSPGLGSYNEQFF; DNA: TGTGCCAGCAGCCCCGGGTTGGGGTCCTACAATGAGCAGTTCTTC
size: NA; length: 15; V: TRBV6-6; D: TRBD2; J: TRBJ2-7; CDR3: CASSDPGTSDYEQYF; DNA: TGTGCCAGCAGTGACCCCGGGACTAGCGACTACGAGCAGTACTTC
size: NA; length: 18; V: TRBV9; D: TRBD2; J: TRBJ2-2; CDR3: CASSVGRTSGRNTGELFF; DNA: TGTGCCAGCAGCGTAGGGAGGACTAGCGGGAGGAACACCGGGGAGCTGTTTTTT
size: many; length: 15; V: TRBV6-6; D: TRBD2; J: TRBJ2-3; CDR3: CASRPLAGQTDTQYF; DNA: TGTGCCAGCAGACCGTTAGCGGGACAAACAGATACGCAGTATTTT
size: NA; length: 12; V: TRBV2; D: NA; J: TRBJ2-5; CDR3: CASMGGIETQYF; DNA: TGTGCCAGCATGGGGGGAATAGAGACCCAGTACTTC
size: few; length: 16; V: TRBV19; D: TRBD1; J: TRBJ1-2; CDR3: CASSNDTPDRGYGYTF; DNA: TGTGCCAGTAGTAACGACACCCCGGACAGGGGTTATGGCTACACCTTC
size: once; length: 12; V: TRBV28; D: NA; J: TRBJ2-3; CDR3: CASNTGDHTQYF; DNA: TGTGCCAGCAACACCGGGGATCATACGCAGTATTTT
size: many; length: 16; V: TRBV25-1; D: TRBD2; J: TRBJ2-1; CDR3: CASSEGWDSGRNEQFF; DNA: TGTGCCAGCAGTGAAGGGTGGGATAGCGGGAGAAATGAGCAGTTCTTC
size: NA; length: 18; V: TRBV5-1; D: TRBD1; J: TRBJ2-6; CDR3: CASRQPGQGPSGANVLTF; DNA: TGCGCCAGCCGTCAACCGGGACAGGGTCCCTCTGGGGCCAACGTCCTGACTTTC